The source of this T cell receptor (beta chain) is a study of T cells after yellow fever vaccination. Findings and limits, study-wide: In post-booster samples, most primary-vaccination clones reappeared (around 95% CD4, 88% CD8). The secondary response peaked faster, at day 5 versus 15, but was weaker.

TCRdb passed the 5' RACE reads through MiXCR, listing each CDR3 protein once. Among about 580,000 distinct CDR3 sequences, about a sixth were seen once, and the ten largest hold 15% to 20%. The ends were cut back, 8 bases at V and 4 bases at J, with 11 bases in the middle. From germline, CDR1 is SNHLY and CDR2 FYNNEI. The CDR3 sequence is 12 residues long. This clonotype was found a few times. Its antigen remains unidentified. The source is a man between 18 and 35 years old who received the YFV17D yellow fever vaccine. This specimen consisted of PBMCs, obtained 4 to 6 days after the first yellow fever vaccination. This chain joins TRBV2 and TRBJ1-1; D remains unclear. The CDR3 DNA follows: TGTGCCAGCGTTGAAAGGGCCACTGAAGCTTTCTTT. This codes for CASVERATEAFF.